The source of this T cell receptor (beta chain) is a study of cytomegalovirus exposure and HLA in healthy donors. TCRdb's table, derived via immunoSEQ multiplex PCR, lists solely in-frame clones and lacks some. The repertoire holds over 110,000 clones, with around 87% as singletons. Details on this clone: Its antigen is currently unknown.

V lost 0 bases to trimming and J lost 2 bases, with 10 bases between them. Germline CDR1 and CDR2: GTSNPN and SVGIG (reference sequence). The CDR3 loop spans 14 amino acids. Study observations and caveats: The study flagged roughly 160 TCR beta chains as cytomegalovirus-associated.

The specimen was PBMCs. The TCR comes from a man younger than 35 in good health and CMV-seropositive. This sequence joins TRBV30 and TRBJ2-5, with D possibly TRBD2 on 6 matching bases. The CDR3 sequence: CAWSVLAFQETQYF. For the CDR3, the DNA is TGTGCCTGGAGTGTACTAGCTTTTCAAGAGACCCAGTACTTC.